This T cell receptor (beta chain) was recovered during a study of human T cells and chemical hapten exposure. The CDR3 covers 16 residues. V dropped 5 bases and J dropped 4 bases, with 18 bases sitting between them. At least ten counts were recorded for this clonotype. Time point noted: patch test 2, 6 weeks after DPC sensitization. Treatment reported: therapeutic diphenylcyclopropenone sensitization with weekly scalp DPC. The study used a library that attached unique molecular identifiers to individual cDNA molecules. Each CDR3 protein gets one entry after TCRdb re-called the RACE reads with MiXCR. The table lists hundreds of thousands of distinct CDR3 sequences, about 6% of them singletons.

The TCR was taken from a young woman with alopecia areata. Some clones in this sample may be carry-over from other donors' samples. The sequences come from whole blood, collected in connection with sensitization to the hapten diphenylcyclopropenone (DPC). The chain recombines TRBV12-3 or TRBV12-4 with TRBJ2-1, with D maybe TRBD2 (7 bases). CDR3: CASSPGGLADYNEQFF. The CDR3 nucleotides read TGTGCCAGCAGTCCCGGGGGGCTAGCGGATTACAATGAGCAGTTCTTC.